This T cell receptor (beta chain) is drawn from a study of cytomegalovirus exposure and HLA in healthy donors. Findings of the study overall: TCR beta V- and J-gene trimming was later associated with a missense DCLRE1C variant. Cytomegalovirus-associated TCR beta chains were listed, numbering roughly 150.

As for the donors, each was a healthy bone marrow donor. Germline V lookup: CDR1 SGHTS, CDR2 YDEGEE. The V end lost 3 bases, the J end lost 5 bases, and 17 bases lay between the germline ends. There are 15 residues in the CDR3. Turning to this clone: Its antigen is unidentified.

The PCR ran on 60 Vbeta and 13 Jbeta primers. The assay was immunoSEQ multiplex PCR, and TCRdb's table has in-frame clones only and misses some. Of about 140,000 clones in the sample, around four fifths were seen once. Sequenced: PBMCs. The chain couples TRBV5-8 to TRBJ2-5; the D is unclear. The TCR comes from a man in his thirties or forties in good health and CMV-seronegative. This CDR3 is CASSSALLRTETQYF. CDR3 sequence (DNA): TGTGCCAGCAGCTCCGCGCTACTCCGTACCGAGACCCAGTACTTC.